The 13 T cell receptor beta chains below come from one sample, sequenced in a study of blood T cell repertoires in COVID-19. Profiled with immunoSEQ multiplex PCR; TCRdb holds only in-frame clones, not every one. In the table there are around 200,000 clones, approximately 85% of which are singletons. The sample taken for sequencing was PBMCs or T cells enriched from blood (not recorded which). Receptor source: a man aged 35 to 55 who had recovered from COVID-19.

The rearrangement joins TRBV21-1 to TRBJ2-1; the D call of TRBD1 is as the table states it, not checked on the DNA. TRBV21-1 is listed as a pseudogene. CDR3 length: 10 residues. The CDR3 DNA sequence: TGTGCCAGCAGTAAGGGACAGTGGTTCTTC. Its protein is CASSKGQWFF.

The chain joins TRBV19 to TRBJ1-2, with D unresolved. Trimming cost V 4 bases and J 9 bases, with 12 bases left between them. CDR1 and CDR2 from the germline V gene are LNHDA and SQIVND (reference sequence). This CDR3 region has 12 residues. The CDR3 sequence is CASSTRYDSYTF. CDR3 DNA sequence: TGTGCCAGTAGTACTCGATATGACAGCTACACCTTC. Based on the CDR3 plus reference TRBV19 and TRBJ1-2, the full variable domain is DGGITQSPKYLFRKEGQNVTLSCEQNLNHDAMYWYRQDPGQGLRLIYYSQIVNDFQKGDIAEGYSVSREKKESFPLTVTSAQKNPTAFYLCASSTRYDSYTFGSGTRLTVV.

This CDR3 is CASSQEPTVTAGNTIYF. CDR3 bases: TGCGCCAGCAGCCAAGAGCCCACGGTGACAGCTGGAAACACCATATATTTT. The V and J genes are TRBV4-1 and TRBJ1-3, with a possible D match to TRBD1 (5 bases). This CDR3 contains 17 residues. The germline gives CDR1 MGHRA, CDR2 YSYEKL. Deletions cut 0 bases from V and 2 bases from J, with 14 bases between.

The chain couples TRBV4-1 to TRBJ2-5, with TRBD2 identical over 11 bases. Germline V gene sequence: CDR1 MGHRA, CDR2 YSYEKL. Germline trimming cut 4 bases from V and 5 bases from J; bases unmatched to any gene: 6. This CDR3 spans 15 amino acids. The DNA of the CDR3 is TGCGCCAGCAGCCCGACTAGCGGGATCAGGGAGACCCAGTACTTC. Translated: CASSPTSGIRETQYF.

The chain links TRBV27 to TRBJ2-5; 7 positions agree with TRBD2. V shed 8 bases, J shed 5 bases, and the junction held 5 bases outside the gene matches. This CDR3 contains 12 residues. Per germline, CDR1 MNHEY and CDR2 SMNVEV (reference sequence). The chain's CDR3 is CASGRGGETQYF. CDR3 bases: TGTGCCAGCGGCCGGGGAGGGGAGACCCAGTACTTC.

This clone showed up just once. The chain carries TRBV7-8 and TRBJ2-2; a weak D match, TRBD2 (6 bases). CDR1 is SGHVS, CDR2 FQNEAQ, per germline. The CDR3 totals 15 residues. Trimming took 4 bases from V and 2 from J, leaving 11 bases between them. CDR3 coding DNA: TGTGCCAGCAGCTACGGGGGACCCAACACCGGGGAGCTGTTTTTT. Protein product: CASSYGGPNTGELFF.

The chain has TRBV19 and TRBJ2-2, with 8 bases matching TRBD2. Germline V lookup: CDR1 LNHDA, CDR2 SQIVND (reference sequence). The CDR3 has 15 amino acids. The V gene end was trimmed by 6 bases and the J gene end by 6 bases; junction bases not matched to a gene: 9. The CDR3 region is CASSPREGRSGELFF. The CDR3 DNA reads TGTGCCAGTAGCCCCCGGGAGGGACGATCCGGGGAGCTGTTTTTT.

The gene calls are TRBV10-3 and TRBJ2-7; 8 nucleotides line up with TRBD2. Germline V gene sequence: CDR1 ENHRY, CDR2 SYGVKD. The junction had 7 bases not matched to a gene; V was cut back by 1 base and J by 2 bases. This CDR3 is built from 16 residues. The CDR3 coding sequence is TGTGCCATCAGTGAGTACGGGGGGGCAGTTACCTACGAGCAGTACTTC. It translates to CAISEYGGAVTYEQYF.

V and J are TRBV20-1 and TRBJ1-2; D is unresolved. Germline V gives CDR1 DFQATT, CDR2 SNEGSKA (reference sequence). V was cut by 3 bases and J by 7 bases, with 6 bases left in between. The CDR3 runs 10 residues. The CDR3 here is CSAREGGYTF. DNA of the CDR3: TGCAGTGCTAGGGAGGGTGGCTACACCTTC.

The sample holds a few counts of this clone. J is TRBJ2-2 and V is TRBV4-1; TRBD1 might be the D (6 bases). From germline, CDR1 is MGHRA and CDR2 YSYEKL. This CDR3 spans 16 amino acids. Trimming stripped 1 base from V and 6 bases from J, with 15 bases between. The CDR3 DNA sequence: TGCGCCAGCAGCCAAGTACAGGGTGGGGTTCCCGGGGAGCTGTTTTTT. It specifies CASSQVQGGVPGELFF.

The chain carries TRBV28 and TRBJ2-7; 7 nucleotides line up with TRBD1. Germline trimming cut 3 bases from V and 3 bases from J; bases unmatched to any gene: 5. In germline, CDR1 is MDHEN, CDR2 SYDVKM. The CDR3 sequence is 14 residues long. CDR3 loop: CASSFMAGGYEQYF. The CDR3 nucleotides are TGTGCCAGCAGTTTCATGGCAGGGGGCTACGAGCAGTACTTC. The full variable domain, with the rest looked up from reference TRBV28 and TRBJ2-7, is DVKVTQSSRYLVKRTGEKVFLECVQDMDHENMFWYRQDPGLGLRLIYFSYDVKMKEKGDIPEGYSVSREKKERFSLILESASTNQTSMYLCASSFMAGGYEQYFGPGTRLTVT.

The V and J genes are TRBV9 and TRBJ1-2, with D unclear. CDR1 and CDR2 (germline): SGDLS, YYNGEE. Between the trimmed V and J ends, which lost 0 bases and 2 bases, there was a span of 11 bases. The CDR3 is 15 amino acids. The CDR3 here is CASSVVDGRNYGYTF. In nucleotides, the CDR3 is TGTGCCAGCAGCGTAGTGGATGGCAGGAACTATGGCTACACCTTC.

This clone was counted only a few times. Other DNA sequences in the sample encode the same CDR3. V and J are TRBV19 and TRBJ1-1, with no clear D. Trimming removed 3 bases from V and 1 base from J, with 9 bases in between. Germline CDR1 LNHDA, CDR2 SQIVND (reference sequence). The CDR3 has 14 residues. Written as DNA, the CDR3 is TGTGCCAGTAGTATCCCTGGGCAGAACACTGAAGCTTTCTTT. It specifies CASSIPGQNTEAFF.